This T cell receptor (beta chain) was captured by sequencing in a study of blood T cell repertoires in COVID-19 (dated by TCRdb to the early 2020s). General notes on the study: Collaborator samples came from the United States, Italy and Spain and covered acute and convalescent phases of COVID-19. Deeply sampled blood TCRbeta repertoires from subjects exposed to, actively infected with, or recovered from COVID-19 were included in the dataset. Where HLA class I and class II types were available, the types were taken from metadata supplied by the sample provider, not from assay-based typing. The repertoires were released in a freely available public database intended as a resource for research on the immune response to SARS-CoV-2. Nearly every sample came with metadata listing a de-identified subject ID, COVID-19 status, age in years and sex. The prospective study material was composed of cDNA or gDNA derived from T cells, B-cell-depleted T cells, or PBMCs. Samples came from the ongoing ImmuneRACE study (first 160 participants) plus 1,254 subjects from 6 global collaborators.

As concerns this clone: Its recognized antigen is unknown. Base qualities were left out, and no much larger clone turns up one base away.

Broader findings and caveats from the paper: The amount of clinical and demographic metadata varied by source and participant and was provided uncurated.

TCRbeta CDR3 regions were amplified from genomic DNA using the immunoSEQ Assay, a bias-controlled multiplex PCR. Regarding the original processing steps: The number of nucleated cells in each sample was estimated from the amplification of reference gene primers within the assay. Sequence reads were collapsed and filtered to measure the absolute abundance of every unique TCRbeta CDR3 rearrangement. Productive Simpson clonality was computed per sample as the square root of Simpson's diversity index over productive rearrangements. TCRdb obtained this table from immuneACCESS and retained in-frame rearrangements with V and J assigned. These tables miss some clones; where compared with another copy, unresolved V genes account for less than half of the shortfall, and the remainder is unexplained. The D gene and trimming were derived from the DNA, and the V and J assignments and clone size from that table. The sample records under 150,000 clones, 65% to 85% of which are singletons. The ten largest clones add up to 1.5% to 1.7% of the sample.

Collaborating institutions collected whole blood in K2EDTA tubes following their own protocols. Collaborator samples were shipped for TCRbeta analysis as frozen whole blood, isolated PBMCs, or DNA extracted from either sample type. CDR1 and CDR2, looked up from the germline V gene (reference sequence), are LGHDT and YNNKEL. The CDR3 numbers 14 residues from cysteine through phenylalanine. The sequence is cut down to CDR3 DNA, 42 bases in frame from base 1. At the junction V is shortened by 4 bases and J by 4 bases; bases outside the gene matches: 6. The sequence joins TRBV3-1 (or the pseudogene TRBV3-2) to TRBJ1-2; 7 bases in the middle match TRBD1. This TCR was sampled from a man aged 45-60 years with acute or convalescent COVID-19. Input material: peripheral blood. For the CDR3, the sequence is CASSPRGQLYGYTF. The nucleotide sequence reads as follows: TGTGCCAGCAGCCCACGGGGACAGCTCTATGGCTACACCTTC.